This TCR beta chain was documented in a study of vaccination effects on CD4 cells after COVID-19. Overall study: Under the ViraFEST assay, PBMC were stimulated with viral peptide pools so that antigen-specific CD4+ T cells expanded. Sequencing was performed afterwards.

Sequencing was performed with immunoSEQ multiplex PCR; in TCRdb, only in-frame clones are kept and a portion is missing. The profile shows more than 45,000 clones, about 83% of them singletons. Comments on this clone: Its antigen remains unknown.

Study results and caveats: Common cold coronaviruses were cross-recognized by only 1 of 255 vaccine-induced clones in healthy vaccinees.

When less than 11 days of culture had elapsed, CD4+ T cells were isolated. Both day 3 and day 7 saw half the medium replaced with IL-2 medium. The sequence derives from a human donor who received a COVID-19 vaccine. The sample here was CD4+ T cells from PBMCs cultured without peptide, taken before COVID-19 vaccination.

CDR3 loop: CASTRVGYEKLFF. CDR3 sequence (DNA): TGTGCCAGTACCAGAGTAGGGTATGAAAAACTGTTTTTT. This rearrangement joins TRBV19 to TRBJ1-4; no clear D. The CDR3 spans 13 residues. Germline loops: CDR1 LNHDA, CDR2 SQIVND (reference sequence). V shed 7 bases and J shed 6 bases, with 12 bases lying between them.